Included here is one TCR beta chain sequence, with context. Germline CDR1 and CDR2: SGHTA and FQGNSA. The CDR3 has 18 amino acids. J lost 2 bases, V lost 4 bases, and 9 bases had no gene match. This entry is derived from a study of blood T cell repertoires in COVID-19. Study information: Sites in the United States, Italy and Spain provided acute and convalescent COVID-19 samples. The cDNA or gDNA used as material had been derived from T cells, B-cell-depleted T cells, or PBMCs.

Per the authors' pipeline: By means of reference gene primer amplification, nucleated cell counts were estimated. Only in-frame clones appear in the TCRdb table, and some are missing; sequencing was by immunoSEQ multiplex PCR. The V and J calls and clone size are taken from that table; D and trimming were inferred from the DNA. The sample includes under 300,000 clones, approximately 86% of them seen just once. The sequencing input was peripheral blood. This clonotype originated in a woman aged 70-85 years with active or convalescent COVID-19. V and J are TRBV7-2 and TRBJ2-3; 13 bases align to TRBD2. The CDR3, as DNA: TGTGCCAGCAGCTCAATATCACTAGCGGGGGGGTTCACAGATACGCAGTATTTT. This sequence encodes CASSSISLAGGFTDTQYF.